A selection of T cell receptor beta chains follows, all from one sample in a study of blood T cell repertoires in COVID-19. Libraries were prepared by immunoSEQ multiplex PCR; TCRdb keeps only in-frame clonotypes and omits some of them. Here the sample spans 20,000 or so clones, almost 85% being singletons. Sequencing used peripheral blood. The receptors here all came from a man aged 40-49 years with acute or convalescent COVID-19. Both conserved end residues are part of each CDR3. A D gene is named only where the DNA matches it firmly. The size field is filled for only some rows; it gives once, few, many or a size class.

V	D	J	length	size	DNA	CDR3
TRBV7-3	TRBD2	TRBJ2-1	18	.	TGTGCCAGCAGCCTCACTAGCGGGGGCCCCAGATCCTACAATGAGCAGTTCTTC	CASSLTSGGPRSYNEQFF
TRBV30	.	TRBJ2-6	15	.	TGTGCCTCCGGGGGTGACCTTTCTGGGGCCAACGTCCTGACTTTC	CASGGDLSGANVLTF
TRBV7-8	.	TRBJ2-5	13	.	TGTGCCAGCAAAGACCCCCTCCAGGGGACCCAGTACTTC	CASKDPLQGTQYF
TRBV9	.	TRBJ1-6	15	.	TGTGCCAGCAGCGTGGAGGGACGGTATAATTCACCCCTCCACTTT	CASSVEGRYNSPLHF
TRBV10-3	.	TRBJ2-3	15	.	TGTGCCATCAGTGATGGGGGGAAGAACACAGATACGCAGTATTTT	CAISDGGKNTDTQYF
TRBV27	TRBD1	TRBJ1-1	15	.	TGTGCCAGCACCCGGGACAGGGGGCTTGGCACTGAAGCTTTCTTT	CASTRDRGLGTEAFF
TRBV2	TRBD1	TRBJ1-2	17	.	TGTGCCAGCAGTGAAGCGCACGGGACAGGGATGGCCTATGGCTACACCTTC	CASSEAHGTGMAYGYTF
TRBV29-1	.	TRBJ1-1	13	few	TGCAGCGTCGAATGGCAGGCGGGGTCTGAAGCTTTCTTT	CSVEWQAGSEAFF
TRBV30	.	TRBJ1-5	17	.	TGTGCCTGGAGTGGAGTCGGGGGTTCTAGTAGCAATCAGCCCCAGCATTTT	CAWSGVGGSSSNQPQHF
TRBV6-6	.	TRBJ2-5	13	.	TGTGCCAGCAGTTACGGGGGGCAAGAGACCCAGTACTTC	CASSYGGQETQYF
TRBV29-1	.	TRBJ1-2	13	.	TGCAGCGTTGAAGAGTCGGGAGGGGATGGCTACACCTTC	CSVEESGGDGYTF
TRBV4-3	.	TRBJ1-4	15	.	TGCGCCAGCAGCCAAGATGAGGGGGTTTGGGAAAAACTGTTTTTT	CASSQDEGVWEKLFF
TRBV19	TRBD1	TRBJ1-5	14	.	TGTGCCAGTAGTATAGTGACAGGGAATCAGCCCCAGCATTTT	CASSIVTGNQPQHF
TRBV9	.	TRBJ2-7	14	.	TGTGCCAGCAGCGCACAGGGTGAGATCAGCGAGCAGTACTTC	CASSAQGEISEQYF
TRBV9	.	TRBJ2-5	17	.	TGTGCCAGCAGCCCAGAAGCCTTTCGGGGTCTCCAAGAGACCCAGTACTTC	CASSPEAFRGLQETQYF
TRBV2	.	TRBJ2-7	16	.	TGTGCCAGCAGTAAAAAGGCCCAGGGGATCTCCTACGAGCAGTACTTC	CASSKKAQGISYEQYF
TRBV5-1	TRBD1	TRBJ1-6	15	.	TGCGCCAGCAGCTGGGGACAGGGAATTAATTCACCCCTCCACTTT	CASSWGQGINSPLHF
TRBV6-5	.	TRBJ1-1	13	.	TGTGCCAGCAGCCCAGGAAGGAACACTGAAGCTTTCTTT	CASSPGRNTEAFF
TRBV29-1	TRBD1	TRBJ1-2	15	.	TGCAGCGTTGCCCTCCGGGACAGGCTTAATGGAGGCTACACCTTC	CSVALRDRLNGGYTF
TRBV19	TRBD2	TRBJ2-7	14	.	TGTGCCAGTAACACCCAGCGGGGCACGGGCGAGCAGTACTTC	CASNTQRGTGEQYF
TRBV4-1	.	TRBJ2-1	16	.	TGCGCCAGCAGCCAAGGAAATGTACTCCCGAACAATGAGCAGTTCTTC	CASSQGNVLPNNEQFF
TRBV18	TRBD1	TRBJ1-6	16	once	TGTGCCAGCTCACCTTTCACGGGACAGGGAGATTCACCCCTCCACTTT	CASSPFTGQGDSPLHF
TRBV5-1	TRBD1	TRBJ2-4	18	.	TGCGCCAGCAGCTTGGGCCTACTTATCACAGGGGGAGGTAACATTCAGTACTTC	CASSLGLLITGGGNIQYF
TRBV5-4	.	TRBJ1-2	14	.	TGTGCCAGCAGCTTGTGGGGCCGCTCCTATGGCTACACCTTC	CASSLWGRSYGYTF
TRBV4-3	.	TRBJ2-5	14	few	TGCGCCAGCAGCCAAGATTCGAGCCGGGAGACCCAGTACTTC	CASSQDSSRETQYF
TRBV6-1	.	TRBJ1-6	12	.	TGTGCCAGCAGTGAACGGGATTCACCCCTCCACTTT	CASSERDSPLHF
TRBV15	.	TRBJ1-6	17	.	TGTGCCACCAGCAGAGATCCCCCAGGGGAGTTCTATTCACCCCTCCACTTT	CATSRDPPGEFYSPLHF
TRBV11-2	.	TRBJ1-1	15	few	TGTGCCAGCAGCTGGTTCATGAGCATGAACACTGAAGCTTTCTTT	CASSWFMSMNTEAFF
TRBV6-2/TRBV6-3	TRBD1	TRBJ1-1	16	.	TGTGCCAGCAGTTACTCGGGGACAGGGAGGGGAACTGAAGCTTTCTTT	CASSYSGTGRGTEAFF
TRBV5-6	.	TRBJ1-2	14	once	TGTGCCAGCAGCTTGTACGGGGTTGAGGGTGGCTACACCTTC	CASSLYGVEGGYTF
TRBV7-6	.	TRBJ1-1	14	.	TGTGCCAGCAGCGAGGAGCTGGGGAACACTGAAGCTTTCTTT	CASSEELGNTEAFF
TRBV19	.	TRBJ1-5	13	.	TGTGCCAGTACCTTTAATAGCAATCAGCCCCAGCATTTT	CASTFNSNQPQHF
TRBV13	.	TRBJ1-3	16	.	TGTGCCAGCAGCATAAGGCGGGGTGTCTCTGGAAACACCATATATTTT	CASSIRRGVSGNTIYF
TRBV9	.	TRBJ2-1	14	.	TGTGCCAGCAGCGTAGGTGGGAGCTGGAATGAGCAGTTCTTC	CASSVGGSWNEQFF
TRBV27	.	TRBJ1-1	12	.	TGTGCCAGCATCCGGAGGGGCACTGAAGCTTTCTTT	CASIRRGTEAFF
TRBV14	.	TRBJ1-1	14	.	TGTGCCAGCAGCAACCGGGATTCGGGCACTGAAGCTTTCTTT	CASSNRDSGTEAFF
TRBV11-2	TRBD1	TRBJ2-7	13	.	TGTGCCAGCAGCCTCGACAGGGATTACGAGCAGTACTTC	CASSLDRDYEQYF
TRBV5-5	TRBD1	TRBJ2-7	15	few	TGTGCCAGCAGCTTGCCGGGACAGGGTGTCTACGAGCAGTACTTC	CASSLPGQGVYEQYF
TRBV9	.	TRBJ1-1	13	.	TGTGCCAGCAGCCGAGGGGGGAACACTGAAGCTTTCTTT	CASSRGGNTEAFF
TRBV6-5	TRBD1	TRBJ1-2	13	.	TGTGCCAGCAGTCGCGGGACAGCGAATGGCTACACCTTC	CASSRGTANGYTF
TRBV5-4	.	TRBJ1-2	15	.	TGTGCCAGCACCCAGGTGACTCTTGTAGGGGAAGGCTACACCTTC	CASTQVTLVGEGYTF
TRBV6-5	TRBD2	TRBJ2-5	15	.	TGTGCCAGCAGAAAAAGACTAGCGGGAGAAGAGACCCAGTACTTC	CASRKRLAGEETQYF
TRBV25-1	.	TRBJ1-2	18	.	TGTGCCAGCAGTTTTGTCGGACTCTTTACCCCCCACTACTATGGCTACACCTTC	CASSFVGLFTPHYYGYTF
TRBV19	TRBD1	TRBJ1-4	15	.	TGTGCCAGTAGTGGCCCCCGACAGGGGAATGAAAAACTGTTTTTT	CASSGPRQGNEKLFF
TRBV10-3	.	TRBJ2-7	14	.	TGTGCCATCAGTGAGGACAGTGGGACCTACGAGCAGTACTTC	CAISEDSGTYEQYF
TRBV5-6	TRBD1	TRBJ2-4	15	few	TGTGCCAGCAGCTTGCTTCAGGGGGACAAAAACATTCAGTACTTC	CASSLLQGDKNIQYF
TRBV19	TRBD2	TRBJ2-1	16	.	TGTGCCAGTAGTACTAGGACTAGCGGGGCCTACAATGAGCAGTTCTTC	CASSTRTSGAYNEQFF
TRBV4-2	.	TRBJ1-2	14	.	TGTGCCAGCAGCCCCATAACAGATTACTATGGCTACACCTTC	CASSPITDYYGYTF
TRBV3-1/TRBV3-2	.	TRBJ1-3	15	.	TGTGCCAGCAGCTCAGAACAGGGCCCTGGAAACACCATATATTTT	CASSSEQGPGNTIYF
TRBV9	.	TRBJ1-2	14	.	TGTGCCAGCAGCGCCGCTATGTCGGGGGGTGGCTACACCTTC	CASSAAMSGGGYTF
TRBV14	TRBD2	TRBJ2-7	17	.	TGTGCCAGCAGCCAAGAGATACGGACTAGCGGGAGTTACGAGCAGTACTTC	CASSQEIRTSGSYEQYF
TRBV11-2	TRBD1	TRBJ1-6	14	once	TGTGCCAGCCAGCTGGCAGGGGGTTATTCACCCCTCCACTTT	CASQLAGGYSPLHF
TRBV2	.	TRBJ2-1	13	.	TGTGCCAGCAGTGCGGGACTCTACAATGAGCAGTTCTTC	CASSAGLYNEQFF
TRBV3-1/TRBV3-2	.	TRBJ2-2	13	once	TGTGCCAGCAGCCTTCTGAACACCGGGGAGCTGTTTTTT	CASSLLNTGELFF
TRBV28	.	TRBJ1-1	16	.	TGTGCCAGCAAGCCCCCCAGAGGGTCGGGGAACACTGAAGCTTTCTTT	CASKPPRGSGNTEAFF
TRBV6-5	TRBD1	TRBJ1-5	15	.	TGTGCCAGCAACCCGAACAGGGGAGGCAATCAGCCCCAGCATTTT	CASNPNRGGNQPQHF
TRBV2	.	TRBJ2-1	15	.	TGTGCCAGCAGGGAGGCAGCGGGCCTCTACAATGAGCAGTTCTTC	CASREAAGLYNEQFF
TRBV6-5	.	TRBJ1-2	12	.	TGTGCCAGCAGCGAGTCTTCAGGTGGCTACACCTTC	CASSESSGGYTF